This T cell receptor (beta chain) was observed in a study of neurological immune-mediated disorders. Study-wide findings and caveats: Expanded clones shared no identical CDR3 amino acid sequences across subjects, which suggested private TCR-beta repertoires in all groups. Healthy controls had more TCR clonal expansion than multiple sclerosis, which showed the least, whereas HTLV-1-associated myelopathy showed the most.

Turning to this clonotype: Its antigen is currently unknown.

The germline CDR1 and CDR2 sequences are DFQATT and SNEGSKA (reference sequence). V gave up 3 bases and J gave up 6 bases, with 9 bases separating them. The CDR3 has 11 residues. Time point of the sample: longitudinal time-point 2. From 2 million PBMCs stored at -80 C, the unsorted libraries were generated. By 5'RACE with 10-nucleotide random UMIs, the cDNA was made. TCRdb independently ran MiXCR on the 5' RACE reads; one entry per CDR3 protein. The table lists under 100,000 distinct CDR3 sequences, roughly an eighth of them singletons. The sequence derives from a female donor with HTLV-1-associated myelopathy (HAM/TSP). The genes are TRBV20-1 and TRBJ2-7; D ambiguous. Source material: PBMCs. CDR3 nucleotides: TGCAGTGCTAGTTTACTCGGCGAGCAGTACTTC. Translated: CSASLLGEQYF.